A selection of T cell receptor beta chains follows, all from one sample in a study of neoadjuvant anti-PD-1 for oral cavity cancer. Here immunoSEQ multiplex PCR was the method, and the copy in TCRdb shows in-frame clones only, minus some. The top ten hold roughly 3% of the sample, which has about 81,000 clones, under 85% seen once. This specimen consisted of PBMCs, obtained before nivolumab (anti-PD-1) treatment. These receptors were taken from a person aged 35-80 years with oral cavity squamous cell carcinoma. Each CDR3 is given with its conserved first and last residue. Fields, in order: clone size, V gene, D gene, J gene, CDR3 protein, CDR3 DNA. D genes are given only for firm matches. The listing skips clone size in some rows; elsewhere it reads once, few, many or a size class.

>NA|TRBV6-6|TRBD2|TRBJ2-1
CASRNSGSANEQFF
TGTGCCAGCAGAAATAGCGGGAGTGCTAATGAGCAGTTCTTC
>NA|TRBV19|NA|TRBJ2-7
CASSITTVTYEQYF
TGTGCCAGTAGTATAACGACAGTCACCTACGAGCAGTACTTC
>once|TRBV10-3|NA|TRBJ2-2
CATRPRTENTGELFF
TGTGCCACCCGCCCCAGGACAGAGAACACCGGGGAGCTGTTTTTT
>NA|TRBV5-1|NA|TRBJ1-5
CASSLVGAQNQPQHF
TGCGCCAGCAGCTTGGTAGGGGCCCAAAATCAGCCCCAGCATTTT
>NA|TRBV7-6|NA|TRBJ2-7
CASSLASSGVPYEQYF
TGTGCCAGCAGCTTAGCCAGTTCAGGAGTGCCCTACGAGCAGTACTTC
>NA|TRBV5-4|TRBD1|TRBJ2-5
CASYSGQGAETQYF
TGTGCCAGCTATTCGGGACAGGGGGCCGAGACCCAGTACTTC
>NA|TRBV2|NA|TRBJ2-3
CASSEAGAYTDTQYF
TGTGCCAGCAGTGAGGCAGGGGCCTACACAGATACGCAGTATTTT
>NA|TRBV30|TRBD2|TRBJ2-7
CAWTWGGSNYEQYF
TGTGCCTGGACCTGGGGAGGGAGTAATTACGAGCAGTACTTC
>NA|TRBV5-4|NA|TRBJ1-3
CASSSWTAGTGNTIYF
TGTGCCAGCAGCTCCTGGACCGCTGGAACTGGAAACACCATATATTTT
>NA|TRBV5-1|TRBD2|TRBJ2-5
CASSLERGQETQYF
TGCGCCAGCAGCTTGGAGCGGGGTCAAGAGACCCAGTACTTC
>NA|TRBV6-4|NA|TRBJ1-1
CASSDQTGSKAFF
TGTGCCAGCAGTGACCAAACAGGGAGCAAAGCTTTCTTT
>NA|TRBV6-4|NA|TRBJ1-5
CASSDEVDQPQHF
TGTGCCAGCAGTGACGAGGTGGATCAGCCCCAGCATTTT
>once|TRBV29-1|NA|TRBJ2-3
CSVRPGGDTQYF
TGCAGCGTTAGGCCAGGGGGGGATACGCAGTATTTT
>NA|TRBV7-8|NA|TRBJ1-2
CASSPGVLSSLQGYTF
TGTGCCAGCAGCCCGGGGGTTCTATCCAGCCTACAAGGCTACACCTTC
>NA|TRBV7-9|TRBD1|TRBJ2-7
CASSPTGSGEQYF
TGTGCCAGCAGCCCGACAGGGTCAGGCGAGCAGTACTTC
>NA|TRBV5-1|NA|TRBJ2-1
CASSLGPPAYNEQFF
TGCGCCAGCAGCTTGGGACCTCCGGCCTACAATGAGCAGTTCTTC
>NA|TRBV9|TRBD1|TRBJ2-1
CASSAGQGIHYEQFF
TGTGCCAGCAGCGCGGGACAGGGGATTCATTATGAGCAGTTCTTC
>NA|TRBV2|NA|TRBJ1-2
CTARLNGYTF
TGTACGGCCAGGCTCAATGGCTACACCTTC
>NA|TRBV7-3|NA|TRBJ1-3
CASSDSTGNTIYF
TGTGCCAGCAGCGACAGCACTGGAAACACCATATATTTT
>NA|TRBV5-1|TRBD1|TRBJ1-2
CASSGTGKDYGYTF
TGCGCCAGCAGCGGGACAGGGAAGGACTATGGCTACACCTTC
>NA|TRBV2|NA|TRBJ2-2
CASATGLANTGELFF
TGTGCCAGTGCGACTGGCCTCGCGAACACCGGGGAGCTGTTTTTT
>NA|TRBV6-1|TRBD2|TRBJ2-2
CASSGIAGINTGELFF
TGTGCCAGCAGTGGTATAGCGGGAATAAACACCGGGGAGCTGTTTTTT
>NA|TRBV4-1|NA|TRBJ1-5
CASSQVGGQPQHF
TGCGCCAGCAGCCAAGTAGGCGGGCAGCCCCAGCATTTT
>NA|TRBV30|NA|TRBJ2-7
CAWSVNNEQYF
TGTGCCTGGAGTGTGAACAACGAGCAGTACTTC
>NA|TRBV6-6|NA|TRBJ2-7
CASSYDLKEQYF
TGTGCCAGCAGTTACGATTTGAAAGAGCAGTACTTC
>NA|TRBV7-9|TRBD2|TRBJ2-3
CASSPGLAAPGATQYF
TGTGCCAGCAGCCCTGGACTAGCGGCCCCGGGCGCTACGCAGTATTTT
>NA|TRBV29-1|TRBD1|TRBJ2-2
CSVEKGQGATGELFF
TGCAGCGTTGAAAAGGGACAGGGGGCCACCGGGGAGCTGTTTTTT
>few|TRBV6-6|NA|TRBJ2-1
CASTVLGSYNEQFF
TGTGCCAGCACGGTCCTCGGGTCCTACAATGAGCAGTTCTTC
>NA|TRBV5-1|NA|TRBJ1-2
CASSLGGASGYTF
TGCGCCAGCAGCCTCGGGGGGGCCTCTGGCTACACCTTC
>NA|TRBV4-1|TRBD1|TRBJ1-1
CASSQGAGSGGTEAFF
TGCGCCAGCAGCCAAGGGGCAGGGTCAGGGGGAACTGAAGCTTTCTTT
>NA|TRBV6-5|TRBD1|TRBJ1-2
CASSSTGDGYTF
TGTGCCAGCAGCTCAACAGGGGATGGCTACACCTTC
>NA|TRBV6-4|NA|TRBJ2-3
CASSSEAGFTDTQYF
TGTGCCAGCAGTTCCGAGGCGGGATTCACAGATACGCAGTATTTT
>NA|TRBV2|TRBD2|TRBJ2-3
CASHLAGLSDTQYF
TGTGCCAGCCATCTAGCGGGATTGTCAGATACGCAGTATTTT
>NA|TRBV15|TRBD2|TRBJ2-3
CATSLKLAGTGDTQYF
TGTGCCACCAGCCTTAAACTAGCGGGAACGGGGGATACGCAGTATTTT
>few|TRBV27|TRBD2|TRBJ2-7
CASSLWTSGQHEQYF
TGTGCCAGCAGTTTATGGACTAGCGGCCAACACGAGCAGTACTTC
>NA|TRBV7-9|NA|TRBJ2-2
CASSPRAGLPTGELFF
TGTGCCAGCAGCCCGAGGGCGGGCCTCCCCACCGGGGAGCTGTTTTTT
>NA|TRBV9|TRBD1|TRBJ1-3
CASSFDRAGNTIYF
TGTGCCAGCAGCTTCGACAGGGCTGGAAACACCATATATTTT
>once|TRBV28|NA|TRBJ1-5
CASSLSGNQPQHF
TGTGCCAGCAGTTTATCTGGTAATCAGCCCCAGCATTTT
>NA|TRBV7-3|NA|TRBJ1-1
CASSLTLRTEAFF
TGTGCCAGCAGCTTAACGTTACGTACTGAAGCTTTCTTT
>NA|TRBV7-8|NA|TRBJ1-5
CASSLERRQPQHF
TGTGCCAGCAGCTTAGAAAGGAGGCAGCCCCAGCATTTT
>NA|TRBV10-3|TRBD1|TRBJ1-2
CAISGLGTGDLGYGYTF
TGTGCCATCAGCGGATTAGGGACAGGGGATTTGGGCTATGGCTACACCTTC
>NA|TRBV6-6|NA|TRBJ2-7
CASSYGVSSYEQYF
TGTGCCAGCAGTTACGGCGTGAGCTCCTACGAGCAGTACTTC
>NA|TRBV4-2|TRBD2|TRBJ2-1
CASSQDGWTSGYNEQFF
TGTGCCAGCAGCCAAGATGGTTGGACTAGCGGCTACAATGAGCAGTTCTTC
>NA|TRBV6-5|TRBD2|TRBJ2-1
CASSYSVRAGGEQFF
TGTGCCAGCAGTTACTCGGTACGAGCGGGAGGCGAGCAGTTCTTC
>NA|TRBV9|TRBD1|TRBJ1-1
CASSAAPGQGGTEAFF
TGTGCCAGCAGCGCCGCACCGGGACAGGGCGGCACTGAAGCTTTCTTT
>NA|TRBV10-1|NA|TRBJ2-2
CASSEFRAADTGELFF
TGCGCCAGCAGTGAATTCAGGGCGGCGGACACCGGGGAGCTGTTTTTT
>NA|TRBV7-6|NA|TRBJ1-1
CASSNTGPTEAFF
TGTGCCAGCAGTAACACGGGGCCTACTGAAGCTTTCTTT
>NA|TRBV10-2|NA|TRBJ1-5
CASSGSPGMGGQPQHF
TGCGCCAGCAGTGGGTCGCCGGGGATGGGGGGTCAGCCCCAGCATTTT
>NA|TRBV5-1|NA|TRBJ2-1
CASSPGGQERPYEQFF
TGCGCCAGCAGCCCGGGCGGCCAAGAGAGGCCCTATGAGCAGTTCTTC
>NA|TRBV7-2|NA|TRBJ2-7
CASSFNQGSPYEQYF
TGTGCCAGCAGCTTCAACCAGGGCTCCCCCTACGAGCAGTACTTC
>NA|TRBV6-5|NA|TRBJ1-3
CASSYSGSPSRNTIYF
TGTGCCAGCAGTTACTCCGGCAGTCCCTCTAGAAACACCATATATTTT
>few|TRBV4-1|NA|TRBJ1-4
CASSEQAGEKLFF
TGCGCCAGCAGCGAACAGGCTGGTGAAAAACTGTTTTTT
>NA|TRBV30|TRBD2|TRBJ2-5
CAWTLAGVRETQYF
TGTGCCTGGACCCTAGCGGGAGTGAGGGAGACCCAGTACTTC
>NA|TRBV27|NA|TRBJ1-1
CASSFREGNTEAFF
TGTGCCAGCAGTTTTAGGGAGGGAAACACTGAAGCTTTCTTT
>NA|TRBV5-4|TRBD2|TRBJ2-2
CASSFGSGLANTGELFF
TGTGCCAGCAGCTTTGGATCGGGACTAGCGAACACCGGGGAGCTGTTTTTT
>NA|TRBV28|NA|TRBJ2-7
CASSRSGTYSYEQYF
TGTGCCAGCAGCCGTTCGGGGACTTATTCCTACGAGCAGTACTTC
>NA|TRBV7-9|NA|TRBJ2-7
CASSSLGQFYEQYF
TGTGCCAGCAGCTCCCTCGGACAGTTCTACGAGCAGTACTTC
>NA|TRBV27|NA|TRBJ2-6
CASSLSPGLHSGANVLTF
TGTGCCAGCAGTTTATCCCCGGGACTTCACTCTGGGGCCAACGTCCTGACTTTC
>NA|TRBV12-5|NA|TRBJ2-7
CASGLGTNYEQYF
TGTGCTAGTGGTTTGGGCACTAACTACGAGCAGTACTTC
>NA|TRBV27|TRBD1|TRBJ2-7
CASSPLAHTGAHEQYF
TGTGCCAGCAGCCCCCTTGCCCACACAGGGGCCCACGAGCAGTACTTC